Sequencing of this T cell receptor (beta chain) was carried out in a study of breast tumors, draining lymph nodes, adjacent tissues. Findings and limits, study-wide: Tumors had less TCR diversity than lymph nodes, more than nontumor tissue. Luminal-like breast cancer showed significantly greater tumor-nontumor repertoire similarity than basal-like breast cancer did.

Axillary draining lymph nodes of breast cancer patients supplied the node samples. Concerning this clonotype: What it recognizes is unknown.

Germline CDR1 SGHTA, CDR2 FQGNSA. The CDR3 has 16 residues. Trimming cost V 7 bases and J 6 bases, with 23 bases left between them. TCRdb reprocessed the multiplex PCR reads via MiXCR and lists one record per CDR3 protein. Here the sample spans around 150,000 distinct CDR3 sequences, approximately 29% being singletons. The chain recombines TRBV7-2 with TRBJ2-3; D perhaps matches TRBD2 (6 bases). Sequencing input: axillary lymph node tissue. This sequence was found in a female donor with breast cancer. Some clones in this sample may be carry-over from other donors' samples. CDR3 nucleotide sequence: TGTGCCAGCACCTTCGGGACTTACGTCGAGCAGGATACGCAGTATTTT. The encoded protein is CASTFGTYVEQDTQYF. Complete variable domain (other parts from reference TRBV7-2 and TRBJ2-3): GAGVSQSPSNKVTEKGKDVELRCDPISGHTALYWYRQSLGQGLEFLIYFQGNSAPDKSGLPSDRFSAERTGGSVSTLTIQRTQQEDSAVYLCASTFGTYVEQDTQYFGPGTRLTVL.